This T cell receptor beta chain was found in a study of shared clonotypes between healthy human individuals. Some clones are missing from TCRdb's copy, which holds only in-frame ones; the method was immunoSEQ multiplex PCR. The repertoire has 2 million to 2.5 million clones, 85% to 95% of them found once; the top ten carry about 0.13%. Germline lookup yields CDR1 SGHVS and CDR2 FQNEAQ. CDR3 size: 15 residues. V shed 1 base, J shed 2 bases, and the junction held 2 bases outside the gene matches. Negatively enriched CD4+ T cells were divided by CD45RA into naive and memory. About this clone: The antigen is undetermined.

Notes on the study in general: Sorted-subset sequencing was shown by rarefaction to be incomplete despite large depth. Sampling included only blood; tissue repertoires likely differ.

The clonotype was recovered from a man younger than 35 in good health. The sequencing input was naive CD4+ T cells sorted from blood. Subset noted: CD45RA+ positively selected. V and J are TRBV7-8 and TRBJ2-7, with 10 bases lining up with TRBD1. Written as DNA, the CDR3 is TGTGCCAGCAGCTTAGAAGGACAGGGGGCCTACGAGCAGTACTTC. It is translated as CASSLEGQGAYEQYF.